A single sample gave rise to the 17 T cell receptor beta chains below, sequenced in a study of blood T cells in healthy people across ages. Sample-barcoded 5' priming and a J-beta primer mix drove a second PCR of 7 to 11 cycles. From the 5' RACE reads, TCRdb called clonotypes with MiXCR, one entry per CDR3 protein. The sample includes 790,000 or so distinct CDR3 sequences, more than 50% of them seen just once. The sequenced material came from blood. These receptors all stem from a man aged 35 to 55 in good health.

CDR3 nucleotides: TGTGCCAGCAGTTCTCGACAGGGCAAAAGCTCCTACAATGAGCAGTTCTTC. Protein: CASSSRQGKSSYNEQFF. The chain combines TRBV5-6 with TRBJ2-1, with 7 bases fitting TRBD1. The CDR3 has 17 residues. V gave up 5 bases and J gave up 0 bases; unmatched junction bases: 11. The germline V gene has CDR1 SGHDT and CDR2 YYEEEE.

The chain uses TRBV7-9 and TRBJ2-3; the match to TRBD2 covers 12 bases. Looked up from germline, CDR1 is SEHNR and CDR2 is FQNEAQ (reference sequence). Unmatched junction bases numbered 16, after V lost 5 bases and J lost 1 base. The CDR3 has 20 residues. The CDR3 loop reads CASSSREWTSGATGTDTQYF. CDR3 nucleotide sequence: TGTGCCAGCAGCAGTAGAGAATGGACTAGCGGGGCGACAGGCACAGATACGCAGTATTTT.

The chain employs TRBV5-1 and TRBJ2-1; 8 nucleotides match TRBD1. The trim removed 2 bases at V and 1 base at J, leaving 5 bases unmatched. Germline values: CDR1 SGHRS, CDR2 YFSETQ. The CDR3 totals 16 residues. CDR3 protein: CASSLTGGRSYNEQFF. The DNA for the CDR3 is TGCGCCAGCAGCTTAACAGGGGGTAGATCCTACAATGAGCAGTTCTTC.

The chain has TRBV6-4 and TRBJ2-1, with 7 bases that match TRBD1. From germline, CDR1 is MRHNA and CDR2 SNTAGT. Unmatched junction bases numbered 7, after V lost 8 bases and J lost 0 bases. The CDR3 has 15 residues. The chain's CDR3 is CASGETGSSYNEQFF. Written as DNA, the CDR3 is TGTGCCAGCGGGGAGACAGGGAGCTCCTACAATGAGCAGTTCTTC.

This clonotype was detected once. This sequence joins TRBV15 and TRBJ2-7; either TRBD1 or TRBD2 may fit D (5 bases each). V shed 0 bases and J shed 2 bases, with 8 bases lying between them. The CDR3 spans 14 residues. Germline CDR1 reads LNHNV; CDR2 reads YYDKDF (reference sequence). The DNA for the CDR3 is TGTGCCACCAGCAGAGAGGGGGTTGCCTACGAGCAGTACTTC. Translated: CATSREGVAYEQYF.

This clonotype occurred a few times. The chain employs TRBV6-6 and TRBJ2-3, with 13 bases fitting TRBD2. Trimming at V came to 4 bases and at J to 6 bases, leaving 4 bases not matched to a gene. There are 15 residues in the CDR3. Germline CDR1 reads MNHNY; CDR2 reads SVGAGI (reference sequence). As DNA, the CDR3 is TGTGCCAGCAGTTCTGTGACTAGCGGGGGGGATACGCAGTATTTT. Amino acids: CASSSVTSGGDTQYF.

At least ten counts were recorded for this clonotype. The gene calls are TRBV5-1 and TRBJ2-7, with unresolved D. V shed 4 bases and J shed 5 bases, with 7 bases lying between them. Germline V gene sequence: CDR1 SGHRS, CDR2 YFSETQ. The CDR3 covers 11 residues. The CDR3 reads CASSTSNEQYF. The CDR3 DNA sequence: TGCGCCAGCAGCACAAGTAACGAGCAGTACTTC.

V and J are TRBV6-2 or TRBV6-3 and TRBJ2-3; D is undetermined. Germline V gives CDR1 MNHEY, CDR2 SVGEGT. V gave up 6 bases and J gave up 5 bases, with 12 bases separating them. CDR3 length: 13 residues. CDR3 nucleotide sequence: TGTGCCAGCAGACCACCCGCGCGAGATACGCAGTATTTT. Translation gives CASRPPARDTQYF.

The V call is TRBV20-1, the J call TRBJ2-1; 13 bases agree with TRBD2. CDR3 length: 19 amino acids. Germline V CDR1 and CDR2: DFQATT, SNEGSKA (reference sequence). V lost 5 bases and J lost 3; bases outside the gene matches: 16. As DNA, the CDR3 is TGCAGTGCTGGATTACTTGGACTAGCGGGAGAGGGCCGCTACAATGAGCAGTTCTTC. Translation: CSAGLLGLAGEGRYNEQFF.

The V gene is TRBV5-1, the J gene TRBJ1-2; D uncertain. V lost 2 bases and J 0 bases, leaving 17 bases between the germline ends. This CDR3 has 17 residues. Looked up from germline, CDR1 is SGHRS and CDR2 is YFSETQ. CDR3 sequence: CASSFLTDGIANYGYTF. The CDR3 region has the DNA TGCGCCAGCAGCTTTCTTACCGACGGGATAGCTAACTATGGCTACACCTTC.

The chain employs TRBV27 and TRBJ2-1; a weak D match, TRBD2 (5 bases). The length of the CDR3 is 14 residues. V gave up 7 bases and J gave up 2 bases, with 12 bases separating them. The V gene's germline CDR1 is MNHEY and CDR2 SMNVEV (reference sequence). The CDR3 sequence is CASKAETTYNEQFF. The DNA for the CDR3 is TGTGCCAGCAAGGCGGAGACTACCTACAATGAGCAGTTCTTC.

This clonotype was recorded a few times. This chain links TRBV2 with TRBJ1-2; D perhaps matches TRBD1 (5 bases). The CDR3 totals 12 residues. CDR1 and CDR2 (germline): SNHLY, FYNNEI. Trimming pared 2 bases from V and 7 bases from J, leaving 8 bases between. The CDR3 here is CASSELGVGYTF. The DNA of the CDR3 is TGTGCCAGCAGTGAACTGGGGGTTGGCTACACCTTC.

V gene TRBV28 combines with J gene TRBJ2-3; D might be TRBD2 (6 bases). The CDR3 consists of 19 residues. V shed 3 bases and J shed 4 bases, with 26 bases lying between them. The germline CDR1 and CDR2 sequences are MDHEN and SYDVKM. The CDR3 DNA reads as TGTGCCAGCAGTTTGCCCGGGGCTGGGACTCTCCTGGGGGCAGATACGCAGTATTTT. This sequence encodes CASSLPGAGTLLGADTQYF. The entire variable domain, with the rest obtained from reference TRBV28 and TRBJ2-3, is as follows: DVKVTQSSRYLVKRTGEKVFLECVQDMDHENMFWYRQDPGLGLRLIYFSYDVKMKEKGDIPEGYSVSREKKERFSLILESASTNQTSMYLCASSLPGAGTLLGADTQYFGPGTRLTVL.

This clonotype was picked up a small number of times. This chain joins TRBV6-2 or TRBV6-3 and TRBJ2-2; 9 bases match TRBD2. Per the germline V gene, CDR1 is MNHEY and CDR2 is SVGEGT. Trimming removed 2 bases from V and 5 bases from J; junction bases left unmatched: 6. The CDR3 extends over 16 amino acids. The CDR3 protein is CASSYERLAGTGELFF. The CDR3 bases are TGTGCCAGCAGTTACGAGAGGCTAGCGGGGACCGGGGAGCTGTTTTTT.

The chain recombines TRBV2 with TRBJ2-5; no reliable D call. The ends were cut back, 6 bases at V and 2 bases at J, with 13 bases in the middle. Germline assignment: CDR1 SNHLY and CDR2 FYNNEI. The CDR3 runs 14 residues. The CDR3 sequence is CASRISEKQETQYF. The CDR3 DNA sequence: TGTGCCAGCAGAATCTCAGAGAAGCAAGAGACCCAGTACTTC.

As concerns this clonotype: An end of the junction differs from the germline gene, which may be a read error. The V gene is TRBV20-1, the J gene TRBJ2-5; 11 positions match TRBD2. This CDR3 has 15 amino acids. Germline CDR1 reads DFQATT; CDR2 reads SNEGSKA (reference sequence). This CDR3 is CSAPGTSGGQETQYF. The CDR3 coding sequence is TGCAGTGCTCCGGGTACTAGCGGGGGTCAAGAGACACAGTACTTC.

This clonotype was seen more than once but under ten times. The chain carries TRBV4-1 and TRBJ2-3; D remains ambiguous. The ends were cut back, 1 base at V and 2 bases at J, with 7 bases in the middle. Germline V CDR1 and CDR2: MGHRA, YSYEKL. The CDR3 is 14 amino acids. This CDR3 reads CASSQGRNTDTQYF. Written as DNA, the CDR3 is TGCGCCAGCAGCCAAGGACGGAACACAGATACGCAGTATTTT.